These 8 T cell receptor beta chains share one sample of origin, sequenced in a study of tumor and adjacent non-tumor tissue in lung cancer. TCRbeta libraries were built with three rounds of nested PCR, modified from ARM-PCR. TCRdb itself ran the multiplex PCR reads through MiXCR, one entry per CDR3 protein. This sample has roughly 75,000 distinct CDR3 sequences, with around two thirds found just once. This sample's RNA came from whole unsorted tissue. The normal lung tissue was taken more than 3 cm from the tumor edge. The sample taken for sequencing was distant non-tumor lung tissue. All receptors come from a woman aged 50 to 65 with non-small cell lung cancer.

The rearrangement links TRBV11-2 to TRBJ2-1; TRBD2 might be the D (5 bases). The CDR3 has 14 amino acids. In germline, CDR1 is SGHAT, CDR2 FQNNGV. The V and J ends lost 9 bases and 4 bases respectively, with 16 bases between them. The CDR3 DNA reads TGTGCCAGTGACTTCCTAGCCCATTACAATGAGCAGTTCTTC. This gives the protein CASDFLAHYNEQFF.

Concerning this clonotype: Relative to the germline gene, one junction end is altered; a read error may explain this. The chain is built from TRBV20-1 and TRBJ2-3, with 8 bases aligning to TRBD2. Germline loops: CDR1 DFQATT, CDR2 SNEGSKA (reference sequence). The CDR3 covers 15 residues. CDR3 sequence reads: CSAPPIGTRTDTQNF. For the CDR3, the DNA is TGTAGTGCCCCCCCAATCGGGACTAGGACAGATACGCAGAATTTT.

With respect to this clonotype: This sequence may be a read error, since a much larger clone differs from it by one base. The chain combines TRBV7-9 with TRBJ2-2, with D perhaps assigned TRBD1 or TRBD2 (5 bases each). Germline-derived CDR1 and CDR2 are SEHNR and FQNEAQ (reference sequence). The CDR3 runs 16 residues. The CDR3 region is CTSSLAQGINTGELFF. CDR3 nucleotides: TGTACCAGCAGCTTAGCGCAGGGCATAAACACCGGGGAGCTGTTTTTT.

This clonotype came up many times. This chain's CDR3 is CASSQDAAGVWSDTQYF. In DNA, the CDR3 is TGCGCCAGCAGCCAAGATGCGGCGGGAGTTTGGTCAGATACGCAGTATTTT. The chain uses TRBV4-3 and TRBJ2-3; 7 nucleotides match TRBD2. Trimming cost V 0 bases and J 4 bases; bases outside gene matches: 10. The germline gives CDR1 LGHNA, CDR2 YSLEER. This CDR3 region has 17 residues.

This clonotype came up many times. The genes are TRBV6-5 and TRBJ2-7; D perhaps matches TRBD1 (6 bases). Looked up from germline, CDR1 is MNHEY and CDR2 is SVGAGI. Trimming took 2 bases from V and 2 from J, leaving 13 bases between them. This CDR3 spans 15 amino acids. CDR3 sequence: CASSYPRDITYEQYF. Written as DNA, the CDR3 is TGTGCCAGCAGTTACCCCCGGGACATCACCTACGAGCAGTACTTC.

A remark on this clonotype: The final CDR3 position lacks the conserved phenylalanine or tryptophan, pointing to a likely read error. The chain links TRBV29-1 to TRBJ1-3; D unclear. Germline V lookup: CDR1 SQVTM, CDR2 ANQGSEA. The CDR3 totals 13 residues. The CDR3 region has the DNA TGCAGCGTGTGGACTGACTCTGAAAACACCATATATCTT. Its protein product is CSVWTDSENTIYL.

As for this clonotype: This may arise from a read error, as a much more abundant clone is one base away. The chain carries TRBV20-1 and TRBJ2-1; D is perhaps TRBD1 (6 bases). Germline V CDR1 and CDR2: DFQATT, SNEGSKA (reference sequence). Trimming stripped 3 bases from V and 2 bases from J, with 14 bases between. This CDR3 region has 15 residues. Here the CDR3 reads CSASAQGTTYNEQFF. The CDR3 DNA reads TGCAGTGCTAGTGCGCAGGGGACAACCTACAATGAGCAGTTCTTC.

The chain employs TRBV29-1 and TRBJ1-1, with D possibly matching TRBD1 (5 bases). Germline CDR1 and CDR2: SQVTM and ANQGSEA. The CDR3 is made up of 12 amino acids. V lost 4 bases, J lost 7 bases, and 13 bases lay in between. CDR3 loop: CSVAWQGIEAFF. The CDR3 region has the DNA TGCAGCGTTGCATGGCAGGGCATTGAAGCTTTCTTT.